This T cell receptor beta chain was sequenced during a study of T cell changes during pregnancy in multiple sclerosis. TCRdb's copy holds only in-frame clones and misses some; the assay was immunoSEQ multiplex PCR. In the table there are 55,000 to 65,000 clones, about 91% of which are singletons. V lost 6 bases and J 4 bases, leaving 15 bases between the germline ends. Germline V lookup: CDR1 SGHTA, CDR2 FQGNSA. The CDR3 runs to 14 residues. The sequenced sample was peripheral blood, obtained in the first trimester of pregnancy. The sequence came from a female donor with multiple sclerosis, enrolled in a pregnancy study. The chain employs TRBV7-2 and TRBJ1-2; D uncertain. The CDR3 sequence is CASRRFTDRYGYTF. CDR3 sequence (DNA): TGTGCCAGCAGACGGTTTACAGATCGCTATGGCTACACCTTC.